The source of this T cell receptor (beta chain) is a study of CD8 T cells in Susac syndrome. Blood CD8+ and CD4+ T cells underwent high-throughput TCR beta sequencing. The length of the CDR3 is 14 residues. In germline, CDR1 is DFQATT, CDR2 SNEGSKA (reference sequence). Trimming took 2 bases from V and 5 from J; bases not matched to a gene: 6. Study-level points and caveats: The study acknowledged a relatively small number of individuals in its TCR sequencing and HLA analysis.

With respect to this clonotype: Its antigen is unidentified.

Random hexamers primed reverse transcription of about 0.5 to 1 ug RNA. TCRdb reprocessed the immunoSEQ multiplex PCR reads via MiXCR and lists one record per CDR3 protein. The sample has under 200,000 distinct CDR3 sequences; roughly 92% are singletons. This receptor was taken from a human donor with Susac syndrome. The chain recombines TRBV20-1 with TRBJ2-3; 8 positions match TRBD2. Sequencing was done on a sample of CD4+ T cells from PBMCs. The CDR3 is CSARSGGGGDTQYF. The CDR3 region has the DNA TGCAGTGCTAGATCCGGGGGGGGAGGAGATACGCAGTATTTT.